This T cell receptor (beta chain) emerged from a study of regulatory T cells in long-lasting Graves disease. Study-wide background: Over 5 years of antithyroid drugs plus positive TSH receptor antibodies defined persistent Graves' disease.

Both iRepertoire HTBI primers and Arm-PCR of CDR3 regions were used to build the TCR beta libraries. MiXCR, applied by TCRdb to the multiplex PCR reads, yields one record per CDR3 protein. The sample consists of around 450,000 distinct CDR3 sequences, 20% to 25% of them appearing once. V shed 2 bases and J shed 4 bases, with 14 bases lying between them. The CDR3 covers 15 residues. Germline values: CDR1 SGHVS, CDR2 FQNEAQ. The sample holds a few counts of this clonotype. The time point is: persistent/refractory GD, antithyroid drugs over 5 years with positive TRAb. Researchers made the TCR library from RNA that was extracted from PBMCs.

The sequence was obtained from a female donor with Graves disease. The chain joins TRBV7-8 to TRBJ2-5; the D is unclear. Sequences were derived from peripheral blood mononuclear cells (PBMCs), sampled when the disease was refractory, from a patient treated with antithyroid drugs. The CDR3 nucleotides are TGTGCCAGCAGCTTAAGGCCGTCGGGTGGAGAGACCCAGTACTTC. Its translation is CASSLRPSGGETQYF.